This entry describes one T cell receptor beta chain. Its antigen is not identified. Germline V gene data show CDR1 as SNHLY and CDR2 as FYNNEI. The CDR3 loop spans 15 amino acids. Trimming stripped 8 bases from V and 7 bases from J, with 21 bases between. The data originate from a study of T cell responses to AZD1222 COVID-19 vaccine. Study results and limitations: Sampled repertoires all dated from after the peak T cell response. Donors in the cohort were predominantly white British and more often female, and clonal diversity was possibly underestimated. Unmutated variant regions are reportedly the target of nearly half of TCRs that are spike-specific.

Profiled with immunoSEQ multiplex PCR; TCRdb holds only in-frame clones, not every one. The table lists 90,000 to 150,000 clones, around nine tenths of them singletons. This clonotype was sampled from an adult who received the MenACWY meningococcal vaccine as a control. The specimen comprised peripheral blood, sampled 28 days after the second dose of the MenACWY control vaccine. V usage is TRBV2 and J usage is TRBJ2-1; D is perhaps TRBD2 (6 bases). In nucleotides, the CDR3 is TGTGCCAGCCCGACATTAGGGCCTAGCGTAAATGAGCAGTTCTTC. Translation gives CASPTLGPSVNEQFF.